This passage covers 30 T cell receptor beta chains from one sample sequenced in a study of cytomegalovirus exposure and HLA in healthy donors. The primer mix had 60 Vbeta and 13 Jbeta primers. Some clones are missing from TCRdb's copy, which holds only in-frame ones; the method was immunoSEQ multiplex PCR. The data hold over 150,000 clones, with around 79% observed a single time. The source material was PBMCs. These receptors were taken from a man aged 30 to 45 in good health and CMV-seropositive.

The V gene is TRBV6-6, the J gene TRBJ2-7; a possible D gene is TRBD2 (5 bases). Trimming cost V 3 bases and J 6 bases, with 12 bases left between them. The length of the CDR3 is 13 residues. Germline-derived CDR1 and CDR2 are MNHNY and SVGAGI (reference sequence). In DNA form, the CDR3 reads TGTGCCAGCAGTTATACCCGGCGGGCCGAGCAGTACTTC. Amino acids: CASSYTRRAEQYF.

This chain joins TRBV6-6 and TRBJ1-1; TRBD1 matches at 8 bases. The CDR3 contains 14 residues. Germline CDR1 reads MNHNY; CDR2 reads SVGAGI (reference sequence). V lost 5 bases and J lost 3; bases outside the gene matches: 5. The CDR3 reads CASSPQGGDTEAFF. CDR3 DNA: TGTGCCAGCAGTCCACAGGGGGGGGACACTGAAGCTTTCTTT.

The chain joins TRBV5-5 to TRBJ2-1, with D possibly being TRBD2 (6 bases). The germline V and J ends were trimmed by 6 bases and 6 bases, with 16 bases remaining between them. The CDR3 contains 14 residues. Germline CDR1 reads SGHKS; CDR2 reads YYEKEE (reference sequence). The chain's CDR3 is CASNWQLGGNEQFF. The CDR3 nucleotides read TGTGCCAGCAATTGGCAACTGGGGGGCAATGAGCAGTTCTTC.

The rearrangement joins TRBV2 to TRBJ1-4; D is ambiguous. The ends were cut back, 6 bases at V and 7 bases at J, with 15 bases in the middle. This CDR3 spans 14 amino acids. Germline lookup yields CDR1 SNHLY and CDR2 FYNNEI. The CDR3 loop reads CASSPNIGSEKLFF. As DNA, the CDR3 is TGTGCCAGCAGCCCCAACATTGGGAGTGAAAAACTGTTTTTT.

CDR3 nucleotides: TGCGCCAGCAGCGGGGACAGGGCTAACTATGGCTACACCTTC. Its protein is CASSGDRANYGYTF. J is TRBJ1-2 and V is TRBV5-1, with TRBD1 matching over 9 bases. Trimming cost V 4 bases and J 0 bases; bases outside gene matches: 1. This CDR3 is 14 amino acids long. CDR1 SGHRS and CDR2 YFSETQ come from the germline V gene.

The chain links TRBV19 to TRBJ2-1; D not certain. V lost 2 bases, J lost 0 bases, and 11 bases lay in between. The CDR3 runs 16 residues. Germline CDR1 is LNHDA and CDR2 is SQIVND (reference sequence). CDR3 sequence reads: CASSIPSGSSYNEQFF. The CDR3 DNA follows: TGTGCCAGTAGTATACCCTCCGGTAGCTCCTACAATGAGCAGTTCTTC.

This rearrangement joins TRBV7-8 to TRBJ1-2, with D maybe TRBD1 (5 bases). Germline CDR1 reads SGHVS; CDR2 reads FQNEAQ. V dropped 0 bases and J dropped 1 base, with 12 bases sitting between them. This CDR3 spans 16 amino acids. CDR3 sequence reads: CASSLATGGLNYGYTF. CDR3 nucleotide sequence: TGTGCCAGCAGCTTAGCCACAGGCGGCCTTAACTATGGCTACACCTTC.

This chain uses TRBV25-1 with TRBJ1-2; weak D call: TRBD1 (6 bases). Germline values: CDR1 MGHDK, CDR2 SYGVNS. Trimming pared 1 base from V and 4 bases from J, leaving 10 bases between. The CDR3 length is 14 residues. CDR3 sequence reads: CASSEFQGTYGYTF. CDR3 in DNA: TGTGCCAGCAGTGAATTCCAGGGGACCTATGGCTACACCTTC.

This clone was counted only a few times. This chain links TRBV5-6 with TRBJ1-4; 7 nucleotides match TRBD1. Germline V CDR1 and CDR2: SGHDT, YYEEEE. This CDR3 is built from 14 residues. V shed 4 bases, J shed 5 bases, and the junction held 5 bases outside the gene matches. CDR3 amino acids: CASSIRGINEKLFF. CDR3 nucleotides: TGTGCCAGCAGCATCAGGGGGATAAATGAAAAACTGTTTTTT.

The chain links TRBV28 to TRBJ2-7, with TRBD1 identical over 7 bases. Germline V lookup: CDR1 MDHEN, CDR2 SYDVKM. V trimming: 5 bases; J trimming: 2 bases; junction bases outside the gene matches: 12. The CDR3 covers 16 residues. The CDR3: CASSSTTGEGAYEQYF. The CDR3 bases are TGTGCCAGCAGTAGTACAACAGGGGAAGGGGCCTACGAGCAGTACTTC.

The chain combines TRBV7-6 with TRBJ2-7, with 9 bases that match TRBD2. The trim removed 3 bases at V and 7 bases at J, leaving 10 bases unmatched. Looked up from germline, CDR1 is SGHVS and CDR2 is FNYEAQ. The CDR3 contains 15 residues. CDR3 DNA: TGTGCCAGCAGCTTTGGAGGCGGGAGGGCGGGTGAGCAGTACTTC. Translating it yields CASSFGGGRAGEQYF.

The chain joins TRBV28 to TRBJ2-7, with D maybe TRBD1 (5 bases). The germline CDR1 and CDR2 sequences are MDHEN and SYDVKM. The CDR3 extends over 13 amino acids. Trimming took 7 bases from V and 2 from J, leaving 12 bases between them. The CDR3 loop is CASIVRGAYEQYF. In nucleotides, the CDR3 is TGTGCCAGCATTGTTAGGGGCGCCTACGAGCAGTACTTC.

The genes are TRBV19 and TRBJ2-2; D uncertain. CDR3 length: 14 residues. CDR1 and CDR2 from the germline V gene are LNHDA and SQIVND (reference sequence). V dropped 3 bases and J dropped 7 bases, with 12 bases sitting between them. Written as DNA, the CDR3 is TGTGCCAGTAGTATGACGGTTACTAACGGGGAGCTGTTTTTT. Amino acid sequence: CASSMTVTNGELFF.

This clone was detected once. This chain links TRBV10-3 with TRBJ2-1; 9 positions match TRBD2. The CDR3 sequence is 13 residues long. Looked up from germline, CDR1 is ENHRY and CDR2 is SYGVKD. Unmatched junction bases numbered 6, after V lost 10 bases and J lost 5 bases. This CDR3 is CANSGSVDNEQFF. Here the CDR3 DNA reads TGTGCCAATAGCGGGAGTGTTGACAATGAGCAGTTCTTC.

The V call is TRBV5-5, the J call TRBJ2-7; D is possibly TRBD1 (5 bases). The CDR3 length is 15 residues. The germline V gene has CDR1 SGHKS and CDR2 YYEKEE (reference sequence). Trimming left V 4 bases short and J 3 bases short, with 17 bases between. CDR3 bases: TGTGCCAGCAGCCCACAGGCGAAGACCGTCTACGAGCAGTACTTC. Encoded protein: CASSPQAKTVYEQYF. Together with reference TRBV5-5 and TRBJ2-7, the CDR3 gives the full variable domain: DAGVTQSPTHLIKTRGQQVTLRCSPISGHKSVSWYQQVLGQGPQFIFQYYEKEERGRGNFPDRFSARQFPNYSSELNVNALLLGDSALYLCASSPQAKTVYEQYFGPGTRLTVT.

CDR3 in amino acids: CASSSQGGMSTEAFF. Here the CDR3 DNA reads TGTGCCAGTAGTTCTCAGGGGGGTATGTCCACTGAAGCTTTCTTT. V and J are TRBV19 and TRBJ1-1, with TRBD1 matching over 7 bases. The CDR3 has 15 amino acids. V shed 5 bases and J 4 bases; nucleotides not matched to a gene: 10. Germline assignment: CDR1 LNHDA and CDR2 SQIVND (reference sequence). Complete variable domain (other parts from reference TRBV19 and TRBJ1-1): DGGITQSPKYLFRKEGQNVTLSCEQNLNHDAMYWYRQDPGQGLRLIYYSQIVNDFQKGDIAEGYSVSREKKESFPLTVTSAQKNPTAFYLCASSSQGGMSTEAFFGQGTRLTVV.

The gene calls are TRBV7-2 and TRBJ1-3; a weak D match, TRBD1 (5 bases). Looked up from germline, CDR1 is SGHTA and CDR2 is FQGNSA. V was cut by 5 bases and J by 5 bases, with 13 bases left in between. The CDR3 is made up of 14 amino acids. The CDR3 reads CASSGRVGRNTIYF. Written as DNA, the CDR3 is TGTGCCAGCAGCGGCAGGGTCGGTAGAAACACCATATATTTT.

The rearrangement uses TRBV6-5 and TRBJ1-1, with TRBD1 matching over 7 bases. The CDR3 covers 11 residues. CDR1 is MNHEY, CDR2 SVGAGI, per germline. V lost 6 bases, J lost 9 bases, and 4 bases stayed unmatched. The CDR3 sequence is CASRKTGKAFF. For the CDR3, the DNA is TGTGCCAGCAGAAAGACAGGGAAAGCTTTCTTT.

The genes are TRBV5-1 and TRBJ1-4; the D is unclear. V lost 1 base and J 0 bases, leaving 7 bases between the germline ends. Germline V gene data show CDR1 as SGHRS and CDR2 as YFSETQ. This CDR3 is built from 15 residues. Written as DNA, the CDR3 is TGCGCCAGCAGCTTGATCGGAGCAACTAATGAAAAACTGTTTTTT. Translation: CASSLIGATNEKLFF. The variable domain in full, with the rest retrieved from reference TRBV5-1 and TRBJ1-4, is KAGVTQTPRYLIKTRGQQVTLSCSPISGHRSVSWYQQTPGQGLQFLFEYFSETQRNKGNFPGRFSGRQFSNSRSEMNVSTLELGDSALYLCASSLIGATNEKLFFGSGTQLSVL.

The genes are TRBV15 and TRBJ1-2, with D possibly matching TRBD1 (6 bases). The CDR3 consists of 15 residues. Per germline, CDR1 LNHNV and CDR2 YYDKDF (reference sequence). Trimming took off 0 bases at V and 3 bases at J, with 11 bases between the two ends. In nucleotides, the CDR3 is TGTGCCACCAGCAGAGATCTGGACAGAGACTATGGCTACACCTTC. Translation: CATSRDLDRDYGYTF.

In its sample, this clone was seen once. The V gene is TRBV19, the J gene TRBJ2-6; 7 bases line up with TRBD2. CDR1 and CDR2 (germline): LNHDA, SQIVND (reference sequence). CDR3 length equals 17 residues. The junction had 13 bases not matched to a gene; V was cut back by 7 bases and J by 4 bases. In DNA, the CDR3 is TGTGCCAGTACCGGGGCTAGCGGCCTTCTCGGGGCCAACGTCCTGACTTTC. This sequence encodes CASTGASGLLGANVLTF.

This clone was detected only once. The J gene is TRBJ1-2, the V gene TRBV2, with TRBD1 identical over 10 bases. Germline V gene lookup returns CDR1 SNHLY and CDR2 FYNNEI. V lost 4 bases and J lost 4; bases outside the gene matches: 9. The CDR3 contains 16 residues. The CDR3 loop reads CASSGGQGGKGYGYTF. In DNA form, the CDR3 reads TGTGCCAGCAGTGGTGGACAGGGGGGCAAGGGCTATGGCTACACCTTC.

CDR3 bases: TGTGCCATCAGACAGGGGACAGGCACAGATACGCAGTATTTT. This gives the protein CAIRQGTGTDTQYF. The rearrangement links TRBV10-3 to TRBJ2-3, with 7 bases that match TRBD1. Per the germline V gene, CDR1 is ENHRY and CDR2 is SYGVKD. J gave up 1 base and V 6 bases, and 4 bases lay outside the gene matches. This CDR3 comprises 14 residues.

This clone was found once. The chain employs TRBV25-1 and TRBJ1-3; 8 bases agree with TRBD1. V shed 3 bases and J 1 base; nucleotides not matched to a gene: 11. Germline V lookup: CDR1 MGHDK, CDR2 SYGVNS. The CDR3 runs to 18 residues. CDR3 nucleotides: TGTGCCAGCAGTGACTTTGTGAGACAGGGGTTTTCTGGAAACACCATATATTTT. This codes for CASSDFVRQGFSGNTIYF.

V gene TRBV4-2 combines with J gene TRBJ1-5; D ambiguous. CDR3 length: 16 residues. In germline, CDR1 is LGHNA, CDR2 YNFKEQ. The V and J ends lost 1 base and 1 base respectively, with 11 bases between them. The CDR3 region is CASSQVSSGSNQPQHF. The CDR3 coding sequence is TGTGCCAGCAGCCAAGTCTCTAGTGGGAGCAATCAGCCCCAGCATTTT.

Written as DNA, the CDR3 is TGTGCCAGCTCAGACAGGGGGGGGACTGAAGCTTTCTTT. Its protein is CASSDRGGTEAFF. V usage is TRBV18 and J usage is TRBJ1-1; 9 nucleotides align to TRBD1. The CDR3 length is 13 residues. Germline CDR1 and CDR2: KGHSH and LQKENI. The V and J ends lost 5 bases and 5 bases, in that order; junction bases with no gene match: 3.

The chain uses TRBV9 and TRBJ1-6; 9 bases match TRBD1. The V gene end was trimmed by 3 bases and the J gene end by 6 bases; junction bases not matched to a gene: 7. This CDR3 contains 16 residues. The V gene's germline CDR1 is SGDLS and CDR2 YYNGEE. The CDR3 DNA reads TGTGCCAGCAGCGCTTCACAGGGGGCGGCTAATTCACCCCTCCACTTT. It specifies CASSASQGAANSPLHF.

The chain is built from TRBV10-3 and TRBJ2-3, with a weak D call TRBD1 (5 bases). Per germline, CDR1 ENHRY and CDR2 SYGVKD. The V end lost 6 bases, the J end lost 2 bases, and 12 bases lay between the germline ends. This CDR3 contains 14 residues. In DNA, the CDR3 is TGTGCCATCAGAGGAAGGGGTTCCACAGATACGCAGTATTTT. This sequence encodes CAIRGRGSTDTQYF.

This chain joins TRBV5-1 and TRBJ2-1; no firm D call. V was shortened by 1 base and J by 6 bases, with 8 bases between the two germline ends. Looked up from germline, CDR1 is SGHRS and CDR2 is YFSETQ. The CDR3 covers 13 residues. The DNA for the CDR3 is TGCGCCAGCAGCTTGTGGCAAACCAATGAGCAGTTCTTC. Its translation: CASSLWQTNEQFF.

This chain uses TRBV2 with TRBJ1-3; TRBD1 matches 8 bases. CDR1 and CDR2 from the germline V gene are SNHLY and FYNNEI. Germline trimming cut 5 bases from V and 8 bases from J; bases unmatched to any gene: 8. There are 14 residues in the CDR3. CDR3: CASSPGQAGDTIYF. CDR3 bases: TGTGCCAGCAGTCCGGGACAGGCAGGGGACACCATATATTTT.